A single sample gave rise to the 14 T cell receptor beta chains below, sequenced in a study of response to subunit inactivated influenza vaccine. TCRdb re-called the RT-PCR reads through MiXCR, storing one row per CDR3 protein. The data contain 560,000 or so distinct CDR3 sequences, 6% to 9% of them singletons. Sequences were derived from PBMCs from blood, sampled less than 30 months after vaccination. Every receptor here comes from a man between 45 and 75 years old who received an inactivated influenza vaccine.

This clonotype was counted a few times. This chain links TRBV6-1 with TRBJ2-3; 15 positions agree with TRBD2. The ends lost 6 bases at V and 6 bases at J; junction bases unmatched: 7. The CDR3 is made up of 16 amino acids. The V gene's germline CDR1 is MNHNS and CDR2 SASEGT. In DNA, the CDR3 is TGTGCCAGCAGCAATGGACTAGCGGGGGGGCGGGATACGCAGTATTTT. Protein sequence: CASSNGLAGGRDTQYF.

This clonotype has only a few counts. This chain joins TRBV20-1 and TRBJ2-3; D perhaps matches TRBD1 (6 bases). This CDR3 spans 15 amino acids. Germline assignment: CDR1 DFQATT and CDR2 SNEGSKA (reference sequence). Between the trimmed V and J ends, which lost 1 base and 0 bases, there was a span of 11 bases. CDR3 DNA: TGCAGTGCTAGAGGTGGGACACAGAGCACAGATACGCAGTATTTT. It encodes CSARGGTQSTDTQYF.

J is TRBJ1-1 and V is TRBV4-2, with D perhaps TRBD1 (5 bases). Germline CDR1 and CDR2: LGHNA and YNFKEQ. The germline V and J ends were trimmed by 3 bases and 9 bases, with 14 bases remaining between them. This CDR3 is 13 amino acids long. The CDR3 DNA follows: TGTGCCAGCAGCCACGTCGGGGGAGACCAAGCTTTCTTT. Translating it yields CASSHVGGDQAFF.

The CDR3 nucleotides read TGCAGTGCTAGAGATCAGCGGGGACCCTCGAACACCGGGGAGCTGTTTTTT. Translation: CSARDQRGPSNTGELFF. V is TRBV20-1 and J is TRBJ2-2, with 7 bases lining up with TRBD2. The CDR3 consists of 17 residues. The ends lost 0 bases at V and 0 bases at J; junction bases unmatched: 7. Germline lookup yields CDR1 DFQATT and CDR2 SNEGSKA (reference sequence).

This clonotype was counted at least ten times. The chain couples TRBV29-1 to TRBJ1-6; D perhaps matches TRBD1 (6 bases). The germline V gene has CDR1 SQVTM and CDR2 ANQGSEA. Trimming left V 5 bases short and J 8 bases short, with 16 bases between. The CDR3 is 14 amino acids. CDR3 residues: CSVLVGGMDSPLHF. The CDR3 DNA reads as TGCAGCGTTCTTGTGGGGGGCATGGATTCACCCCTCCACTTT. Full variable domain (outside the CDR3, taken from reference TRBV29-1 and TRBJ1-6): SAVISQKPSRDICQRGTSLTIQCQVDSQVTMMFWYRQQPGQSLTLIATANQGSEATYESGFVIDKFPISRPNLTFSTLTVSNMSPEDSSIYLCSVLVGGMDSPLHFGNGTRLTVT.

This clonotype was counted only a few times. J is TRBJ1-2 and V is TRBV6-2 or TRBV6-3; no clear D. The V gene lost 2 bases and the J gene lost 8 bases, with 27 bases spanning the gap. The CDR3 is made up of 18 amino acids. Germline V gene sequence: CDR1 MNHEY, CDR2 SVGEGT. CDR3 amino acids: CASSYGTSSNYGYTGYTF. The CDR3 DNA sequence: TGTGCCAGCAGTTACGGAACTTCTTCTAACTATGGCTACACCGGCTACACCTTC.

This clonotype was seen only once. A much more abundant neighbour one base away suggests this may be a read error. This rearrangement joins TRBV6-5 to TRBJ2-3; D not certain. This CDR3 region has 16 residues. The germline gives CDR1 MNHEY, CDR2 SVGAGI. The V and J ends lost 0 bases and 4 bases respectively, with 14 bases between them. CDR3 DNA: TGTGCCAGCAGTTACTCGATGGCTACCGGCGCAGATACGCAGTATTTT. Protein: CASSYSMATGADTQYF.

At least ten counts were recorded for this clonotype. V usage is TRBV11-1 and J usage is TRBJ2-1; D may be TRBD2 (5 bases). This CDR3 is built from 12 residues. Germline CDR1 and CDR2: SGHAT and FQDESV (reference sequence). Trimming cost V 6 bases and J 8 bases, with 11 bases left between them. The CDR3 DNA is TGTGCCAGCAGGACACTAGACTATGAGCAGTTCTTC. This encodes CASRTLDYEQFF.

The gene calls are TRBV6-1 and TRBJ2-1; D may be TRBD2 (5 bases). Trimming cost V 5 bases and J 8 bases, with 19 bases left between them. Germline CDR1 reads MNHNS; CDR2 reads SASEGT. The CDR3 has 15 residues. CDR3 amino acids: CASSQIPTSTDEQFF. DNA for the CDR3: TGTGCCAGCAGTCAAATCCCCACTAGTACCGATGAGCAGTTCTTC.

This clonotype was counted at least ten times. The rearrangement joins TRBV12-3 or TRBV12-4 to TRBJ2-7; D perhaps matches TRBD1 (5 bases). The CDR3 loop spans 15 amino acids. The V and J ends lost 3 bases and 0 bases respectively, with 12 bases between them. CDR3 loop: CASSFKGSSSYEQYF. The CDR3 coding sequence is TGTGCCAGCAGTTTTAAGGGGTCAAGCTCCTACGAGCAGTACTTC.

This clonotype was seen a few times. The chain combines TRBV20-1 with TRBJ1-2; D gene uncertain. The CDR3 loop spans 12 amino acids. Germline V lookup: CDR1 DFQATT, CDR2 SNEGSKA (reference sequence). V lost 0 bases, J lost 8 bases, and 10 bases lay in between. CDR3 sequence reads: CSARDSIGGYTF. The CDR3, as DNA: TGCAGTGCTAGAGATTCTATCGGGGGCTACACCTTC.

This clonotype appeared a few times. V usage is TRBV7-2 and J usage is TRBJ2-4; 8 bases map to TRBD1. Germline CDR1 SGHTA, CDR2 FQGNSA. The CDR3 has 16 residues. V gave up 4 bases and J gave up 1 base; unmatched junction bases: 6. CDR3 region: CASSSQGAGAKNIQYF. The CDR3 nucleotides are TGTGCCAGCAGCTCTCAGGGGGCAGGGGCCAAAAACATTCAGTACTTC. Filled out from reference TRBV7-2 and TRBJ2-4, the complete variable domain reads GAGVSQSPSNKVTEKGKDVELRCDPISGHTALYWYRQSLGQGLEFLIYFQGNSAPDKSGLPSDRFSAERTGGSVSTLTIQRTQQEDSAVYLCASSSQGAGAKNIQYFGAGTRLSVL.

The gene calls are TRBV19 and TRBJ2-2; 9 nucleotides match TRBD2. Germline-derived CDR1 and CDR2 are LNHDA and SQIVND (reference sequence). The CDR3 is 14 residues long. V lost 6 bases and J lost 6; bases outside the gene matches: 5. CDR3 sequence reads: CASRFSGGPGELFF. The CDR3 bases are TGTGCCAGTAGGTTTAGCGGGGGCCCCGGGGAGCTGTTTTTT.

This clonotype came up many times. The genes are TRBV4-2 and TRBJ2-4; 10 bases align to TRBD2. CDR1 and CDR2 from the germline V gene are LGHNA and YNFKEQ. The CDR3 is made up of 18 amino acids. V lost 0 bases, J lost 5 bases, and 10 bases stayed unmatched. The CDR3 loop reads CASSQESPASGSQNIQYF. DNA of the CDR3: TGTGCCAGCAGCCAAGAGTCCCCGGCTAGCGGGAGTCAAAACATTCAGTACTTC.